The following is a T cell receptor (beta chain) sequence with its context. The antigen remains unidentified. UMI labels and 5' RACE were used to prepare the TRB cDNA libraries. Reanalyzing the 5' RACE reads, TCRdb keeps one entry per CDR3 protein, without DNA. The data include about 130,000 distinct CDR3 sequences; the top ten clones carry around 0.62%. This sample was included in a study of CXCR3-negative and CXCR3-positive naive CD8 T cells. Study as a whole: A total of 130 million to 150 million TRB reads was generated, with about 1.5 +/- 0.3 million per library. Overall study findings and caveats: Both naive subsets had comparably high diversity; memory CD8+ cells much lower. Across naive subsets, surface CD5 expression was comparable, and TCR strength was inferred from properties of the TRB CDR3. In CXCR3-positive naive cells, the TRB CDR3s were more hydrophobic than in CXCR3-negative naive cells.

CDR1 is DFQATT and CDR2 is SNEGSKA in the germline V gene (reference sequence). The CDR3 runs 15 residues. The rearrangement joins TRBV20-1 to TRBJ2-7; the TCRdb call, TRBD1, lacks DNA for checking. Specimen: naive CXCR3+ CD8+ T cells from blood. Subset described: CD45RO-CCR7+CD27+CD95- naive CD8+ T cells expressing CXCR3 (TNR3+). The sequence was collected from a human donor in good health. Some clones in this sample may be carry-over from other donors' samples. The CDR3 protein is CSARDWREGSYEQYF.